The source of this T cell receptor (beta chain) is a study of T cells after yellow fever vaccination. Findings and limits, study-wide: Highly abundant clonotypes carried over from the bulk population could end up in FACS-sorted repertoires as contaminants. Faster peaking, at day 5 versus 15, marked a secondary response that was weaker.

After removal of 3 bases from V and 4 bases from J, the junction contained 7 bases not matched to a gene. Germline V gene data show CDR1 as LGHNA and CDR2 as YSLEER. The CDR3 consists of 15 residues. Remarks on this clonotype: What it binds is not known.

Production of TCR cDNA was by 5'RACE template switching, which also added a universal primer site and UMIs. TCRdb reprocessed the 5' RACE reads with MiXCR, giving one entry per CDR3 protein. The top ten clones hold about 0.85% of a sample with 200,000 to 250,000 distinct CDR3 sequences, 6.9% of them seen once. Specimen: CD4+ T cells sorted from PBMCs, collected 15 days after the yellow fever booster vaccination. V and J are TRBV4-3 and TRBJ2-3; 7 positions match TRBD1. This TCR was sampled from a man aged 25 to 45 who received the YFV17D yellow fever vaccine. The CDR3 loop is CASSQNSGTADTQYF. The CDR3 nucleotides are TGCGCCAGCAGCCAGAACTCAGGGACAGCAGATACGCAGTATTTT.